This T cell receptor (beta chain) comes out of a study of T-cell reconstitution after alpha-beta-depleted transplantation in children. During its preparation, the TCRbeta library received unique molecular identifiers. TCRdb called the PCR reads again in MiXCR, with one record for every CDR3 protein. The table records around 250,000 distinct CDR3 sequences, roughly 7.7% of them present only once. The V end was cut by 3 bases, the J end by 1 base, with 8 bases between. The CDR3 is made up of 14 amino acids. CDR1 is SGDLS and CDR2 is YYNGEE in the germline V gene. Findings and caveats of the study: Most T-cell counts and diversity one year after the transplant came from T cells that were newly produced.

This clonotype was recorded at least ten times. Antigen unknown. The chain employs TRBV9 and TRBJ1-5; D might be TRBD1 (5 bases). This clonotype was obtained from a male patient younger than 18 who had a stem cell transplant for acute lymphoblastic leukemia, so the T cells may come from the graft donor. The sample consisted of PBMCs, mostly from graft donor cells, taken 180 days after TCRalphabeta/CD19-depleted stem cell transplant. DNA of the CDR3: TGTGCCAGCAGCGGGGCAGGGAGCAATCAGCCCCAGCATTTT. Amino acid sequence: CASSGAGSNQPQHF. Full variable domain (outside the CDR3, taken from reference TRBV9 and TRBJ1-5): DSGVTQTPKHLITATGQRVTLRCSPRSGDLSVYWYQQSLDQGLQFLIQYYNGEERAKGNILERFSAQQFPDLHSELNLSSLELGDSALYFCASSGAGSNQPQHFGDGTRLSIL.